The entry that follows covers one T cell receptor (beta chain) sequence. The identical CDR3 is also encoded by other nucleotide sequences in the sample. This sample is drawn from a study of blood T cell repertoires in COVID-19. About the research overall: COVID-19 samples from acute and convalescent phases originated in the United States, Italy and Spain.

Here immunoSEQ multiplex PCR was the method, and the copy in TCRdb shows in-frame clones only, minus some. The sample has under 250,000 clones, roughly 85% seen once. V was shortened by 4 bases and J by 3 bases, with 9 bases between the two germline ends. The germline V gene has CDR1 SNHLY and CDR2 FYNNEI. The length of the CDR3 is 13 residues. The clonotype was recovered from a woman in her 70s with active or convalescent COVID-19. Sequenced: peripheral blood. V gene TRBV2 combines with J gene TRBJ1-1; D might be TRBD1 (6 bases). CDR3 sequence reads: CASSGQGYTEAFF. As DNA, the CDR3 is TGTGCCAGCAGTGGTCAGGGGTACACTGAAGCTTTCTTT.